These T cell receptor beta chains were read from a single sample in a study of cytomegalovirus exposure and HLA in healthy donors. Some clones are missing from TCRdb's copy, which holds only in-frame ones; the method was immunoSEQ multiplex PCR. The repertoire holds roughly 90,000 clones, with approximately 85% as singletons. Sequenced input: PBMCs. The receptors come from a young man in good health and CMV-seropositive. Each CDR3 is given with its conserved first and last residue. D genes are given only for firm matches. Not all rows give a size; the values are once, few, many and, for expanded clones, a class.

TRBJ2-3	TRBV6-1	TRBD2	-	17	CASSVTMGAGATDTQYF	TGTGCCAGCAGTGTGACGATGGGAGCGGGAGCCACAGATACGCAGTATTTT
TRBJ1-5	TRBV28	TRBD1	-	15	CASSLRTGIYEPQHF	TGTGCCAGCAGCCTCCGGACAGGGATTTACGAGCCCCAGCATTTT
TRBJ2-7	TRBV30	-	-	15	CAWSPPASIPYEQYF	TGTGCCTGGAGCCCCCCCGCCAGTATCCCCTACGAGCAGTACTTC
TRBJ1-6	TRBV5-1	-	-	14	CASSLAGRGSPLHF	TGCGCCAGCAGCTTGGCAGGGCGAGGTTCACCCCTCCACTTT
TRBJ2-3	TRBV28	TRBD2	-	12	CAVTSVQDTQYF	TGTGCAGTTACTAGCGTTCAAGATACGCAGTATTTT
TRBJ2-5	TRBV9	TRBD2	-	16	CASSVASGGLVEAQYF	TGTGCCAGCAGCGTAGCTAGCGGCGGCTTGGTGGAGGCCCAGTACTTC
TRBJ2-1	TRBV6-5	-	-	15	CASSYSAAPYNEQFF	TGTGCCAGCAGTTACTCGGCGGCGCCCTACAATGAGCAGTTCTTC
TRBJ2-3	TRBV5-1	TRBD2	-	18	CASSPEVLAGVSTDTQYF	TGCGCCAGCAGCCCCGAGGTCCTAGCGGGAGTCAGCACAGATACGCAGTATTTT
TRBJ1-5	TRBV28	-	-	16	CASTPPLSNSNQPQHF	TGTGCCAGCACCCCACCCCTGAGCAATAGCAATCAGCCCCAGCATTTT
TRBJ2-1	TRBV15	TRBD2	once	16	CATSLTTSGRIDEQFF	TGTGCCACCAGCCTGACTACTAGCGGGAGAATAGATGAGCAGTTCTTC
TRBJ2-3	TRBV10-3	-	-	12	CAISYGTDTQYF	TGTGCCATCAGTTACGGGACAGATACGCAGTATTTT
TRBJ2-3	TRBV19	TRBD2	-	17	CASSTAGTSGSADTQYF	TGTGCCAGTAGTACCGCCGGGACTAGCGGGAGCGCAGATACGCAGTATTTT
TRBJ1-5	TRBV7-2	-	once	15	CASSPQFHPYQPQHF	TGTGCCAGCAGCCCCCAGTTTCATCCCTATCAGCCCCAGCATTTT
TRBJ1-3	TRBV5-1	TRBD1	-	15	CASSWGQFTGNTIYF	TGCGCCAGCAGCTGGGGACAGTTCACTGGAAACACCATATATTTT
TRBJ2-2	TRBV10-2	TRBD1	-	13	CATDRGNTGELFF	TGCGCCACCGACAGGGGAAACACCGGGGAGCTGTTTTTT
TRBJ1-5	TRBV27	-	few	17	CASSSLWTVNSNQPQHF	TGTGCCAGCAGTTCGCTTTGGACAGTGAATAGCAATCAGCCCCAGCATTTT
TRBJ2-7	TRBV28	TRBD2	-	14	CASSFGLAAWEQYF	TGTGCCAGCAGTTTCGGACTAGCGGCCTGGGAGCAGTACTTC
TRBJ2-1	TRBV30	-	few	11	CAWSRRYEQFF	TGTGCCTGGAGTAGGAGATATGAGCAGTTCTTC
TRBJ2-7	TRBV27	-	-	13	CASSQTGNYEQYF	TGTGCCAGCAGCCAAACAGGGAACTACGAGCAGTACTTC